The clone carrying this TCR beta chain was detected a few times. What it binds is not known. This CDR3 is built from 17 residues. Germline CDR1 and CDR2: SGHVS and FQNEAQ. Deletions cut 4 bases from V and 6 bases from J, with 22 bases between. This sample was taken from a study of radiotherapy plus CTLA-4 blockade in lung cancer. Background on the study: Objective response rate was roughly 19%; disease control rate, 25% to 35%.

General study results and limits: Radiotherapy with ipilimumab was followed by blood expansion of tumor-derived clones. According to reports, early shifts in blood T cell clones, alongside interferon-beta, forecast response most accurately.

Focal radiation plus CTLA-4 blockade with ipilimumab was administered to patients who had chemo-refractory metastatic non-small-cell lung cancer. The data were produced by immunoSEQ multiplex PCR, yet TCRdb's version contains in-frame clones alone and is incomplete. The data show 84,000 or so clones, approximately 80% seen once. The chain combines TRBV7-8 with TRBJ2-1; D call uncertain. The sequence came from a human donor with non-small cell lung cancer that progressed on radiotherapy plus ipilimumab. Material: peripheral blood, obtained from a patient treated with radiotherapy plus ipilimumab. The CDR3 DNA is TGTGCCAGCAGCTCCCCCCGTACTGAGATCCTCGGCAATGAGCAGTTCTTC. It yields the protein CASSSPRTEILGNEQFF.